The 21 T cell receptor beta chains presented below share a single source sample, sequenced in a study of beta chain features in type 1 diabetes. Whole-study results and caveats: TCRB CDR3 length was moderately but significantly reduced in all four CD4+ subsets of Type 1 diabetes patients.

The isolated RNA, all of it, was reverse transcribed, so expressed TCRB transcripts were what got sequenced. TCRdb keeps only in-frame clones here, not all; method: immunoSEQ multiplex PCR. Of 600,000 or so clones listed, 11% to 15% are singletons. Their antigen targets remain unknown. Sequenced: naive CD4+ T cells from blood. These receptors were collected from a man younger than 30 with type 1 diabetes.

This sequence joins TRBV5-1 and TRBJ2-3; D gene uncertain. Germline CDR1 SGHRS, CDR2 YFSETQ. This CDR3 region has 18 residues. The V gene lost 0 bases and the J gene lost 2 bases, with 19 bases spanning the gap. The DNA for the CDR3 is TGCGCCAGCAGCTTGGCCAATCGCGTATCTCGGACCACAGATACGCAGTATTTT. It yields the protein CASSLANRVSRTTDTQYF. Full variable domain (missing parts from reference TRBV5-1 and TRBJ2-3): KAGVTQTPRYLIKTRGQQVTLSCSPISGHRSVSWYQQTPGQGLQFLFEYFSETQRNKGNFPGRFSGRQFSNSRSEMNVSTLELGDSALYLCASSLANRVSRTTDTQYFGPGTRLTVL.

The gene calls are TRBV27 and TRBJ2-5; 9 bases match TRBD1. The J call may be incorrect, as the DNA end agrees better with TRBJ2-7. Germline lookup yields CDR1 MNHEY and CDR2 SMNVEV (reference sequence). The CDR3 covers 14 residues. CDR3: CASSSQGAHSEQYF. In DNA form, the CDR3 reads TGTGCCAGCAGTTCACAGGGGGCGCATAGCGAGCAGTACTTC.

The DNA for the CDR3 is TGTGCCAGCAGCTTGTCCGGGAGGGCGGCCAAAAACATTCAGTACTTC. It encodes CASSLSGRAAKNIQYF. V usage is TRBV7-9 and J usage is TRBJ2-4, with 8 bases lining up with TRBD2. The CDR3 runs 16 residues. CDR1 and CDR2 from the germline V gene are SEHNR and FQNEAQ (reference sequence). Losses at the gene ends were 3 bases for V and 1 base for J; bases not matched to a gene: 5.

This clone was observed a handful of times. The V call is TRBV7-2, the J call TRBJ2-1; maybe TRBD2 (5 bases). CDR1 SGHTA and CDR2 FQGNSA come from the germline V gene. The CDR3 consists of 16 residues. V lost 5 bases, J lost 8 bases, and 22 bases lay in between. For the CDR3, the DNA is TGTGCCAGCAGCCCCCGGGTAGCGAGCTACCAAGATGAGCAGTTCTTC. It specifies CASSPRVASYQDEQFF.

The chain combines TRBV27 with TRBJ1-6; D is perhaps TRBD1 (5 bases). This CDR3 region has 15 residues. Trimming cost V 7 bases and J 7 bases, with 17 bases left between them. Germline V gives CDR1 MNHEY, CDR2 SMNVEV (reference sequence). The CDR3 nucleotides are TGTGCCAGCAATGATGTGAGGGCAGGGAATTCACCCCTCCACTTT. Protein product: CASNDVRAGNSPLHF.

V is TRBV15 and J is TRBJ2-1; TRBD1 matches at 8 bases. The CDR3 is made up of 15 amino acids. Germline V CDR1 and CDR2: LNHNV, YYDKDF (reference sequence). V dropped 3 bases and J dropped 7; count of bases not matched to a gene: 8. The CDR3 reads CATSRTGESSNEQFF. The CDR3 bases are TGTGCCACCAGCAGGACAGGGGAAAGTTCAAATGAGCAGTTCTTC.

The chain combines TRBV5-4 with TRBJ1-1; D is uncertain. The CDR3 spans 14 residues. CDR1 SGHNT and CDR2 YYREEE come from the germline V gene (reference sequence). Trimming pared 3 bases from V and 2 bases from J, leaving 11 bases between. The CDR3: CASSSLEANTEAFF. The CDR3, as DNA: TGTGCCAGCAGCTCCCTCGAGGCCAACACTGAAGCTTTCTTT.

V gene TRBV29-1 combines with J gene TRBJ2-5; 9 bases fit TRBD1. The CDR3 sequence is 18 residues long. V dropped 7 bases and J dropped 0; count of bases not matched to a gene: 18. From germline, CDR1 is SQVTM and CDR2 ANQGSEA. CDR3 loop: CSAGLGTGFGAYQETQYF. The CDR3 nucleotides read TGCAGCGCTGGACTTGGGACAGGGTTTGGGGCTTACCAAGAGACCCAGTACTTC. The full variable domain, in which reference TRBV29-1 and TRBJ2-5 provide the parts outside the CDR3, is SAVISQKPSRDICQRGTSLTIQCQVDSQVTMMFWYRQQPGQSLTLIATANQGSEATYESGFVIDKFPISRPNLTFSTLTVSNMSPEDSSIYLCSAGLGTGFGAYQETQYFGPGTRLLVL.

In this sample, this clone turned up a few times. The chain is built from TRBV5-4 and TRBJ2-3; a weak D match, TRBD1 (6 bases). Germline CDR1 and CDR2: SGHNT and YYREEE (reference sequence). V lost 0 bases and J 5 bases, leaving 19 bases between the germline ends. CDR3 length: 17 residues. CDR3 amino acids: CASSLEYQDSLKDTQYF. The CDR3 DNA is TGTGCCAGCAGCTTGGAATATCAGGACAGCCTGAAAGATACGCAGTATTTT.

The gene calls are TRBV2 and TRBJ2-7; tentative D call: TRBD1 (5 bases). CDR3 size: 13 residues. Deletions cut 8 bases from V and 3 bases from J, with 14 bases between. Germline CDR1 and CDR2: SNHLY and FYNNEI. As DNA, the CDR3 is TGTGCCAGCCATCCTGGGGCTAGCTACGAGCAGTACTTC. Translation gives CASHPGASYEQYF.

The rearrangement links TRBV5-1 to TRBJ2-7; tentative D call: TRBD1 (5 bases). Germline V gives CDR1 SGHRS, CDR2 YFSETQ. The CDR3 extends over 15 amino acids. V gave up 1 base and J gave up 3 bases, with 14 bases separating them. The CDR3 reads CASSLLGQENYEQYF. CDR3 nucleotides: TGCGCCAGCAGCTTGCTAGGACAAGAGAACTACGAGCAGTACTTC. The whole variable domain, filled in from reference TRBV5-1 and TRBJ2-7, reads KAGVTQTPRYLIKTRGQQVTLSCSPISGHRSVSWYQQTPGQGLQFLFEYFSETQRNKGNFPGRFSGRQFSNSRSEMNVSTLELGDSALYLCASSLLGQENYEQYFGPGTRLTVT.

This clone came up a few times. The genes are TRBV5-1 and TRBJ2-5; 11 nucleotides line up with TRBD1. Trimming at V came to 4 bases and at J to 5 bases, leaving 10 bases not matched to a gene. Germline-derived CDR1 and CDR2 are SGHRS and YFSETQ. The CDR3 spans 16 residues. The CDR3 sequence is CASSPFGQGARETQYF. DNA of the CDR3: TGCGCCAGCAGCCCATTCGGACAGGGGGCGCGGGAGACCCAGTACTTC.

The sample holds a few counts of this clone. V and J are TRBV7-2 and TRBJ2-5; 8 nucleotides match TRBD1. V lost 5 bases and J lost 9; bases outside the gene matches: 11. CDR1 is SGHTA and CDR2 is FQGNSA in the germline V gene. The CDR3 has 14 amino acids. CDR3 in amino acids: CASSEGTGPGAQYF. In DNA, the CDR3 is TGTGCCAGCAGCGAGGGGACAGGCCCTGGGGCCCAGTACTTC.

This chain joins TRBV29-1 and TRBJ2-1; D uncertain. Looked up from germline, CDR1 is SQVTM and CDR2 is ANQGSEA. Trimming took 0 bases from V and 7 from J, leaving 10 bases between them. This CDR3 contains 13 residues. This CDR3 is CSVEDDGKNEQFF. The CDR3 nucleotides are TGCAGCGTTGAAGATGACGGAAAAAATGAGCAGTTCTTC.

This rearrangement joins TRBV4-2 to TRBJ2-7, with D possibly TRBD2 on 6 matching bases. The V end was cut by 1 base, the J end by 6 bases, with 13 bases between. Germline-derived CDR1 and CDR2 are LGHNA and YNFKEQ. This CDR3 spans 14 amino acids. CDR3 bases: TGTGCCAGCAGCCAAGTGGAGGGAGGACCCGAGCAGTACTTC. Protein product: CASSQVEGGPEQYF.

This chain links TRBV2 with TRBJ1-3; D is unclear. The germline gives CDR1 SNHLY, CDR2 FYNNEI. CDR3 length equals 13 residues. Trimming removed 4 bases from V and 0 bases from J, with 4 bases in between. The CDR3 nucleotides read TGTGCCAGCAGTGTTGACTCTGGAAACACCATATATTTT. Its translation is CASSVDSGNTIYF.

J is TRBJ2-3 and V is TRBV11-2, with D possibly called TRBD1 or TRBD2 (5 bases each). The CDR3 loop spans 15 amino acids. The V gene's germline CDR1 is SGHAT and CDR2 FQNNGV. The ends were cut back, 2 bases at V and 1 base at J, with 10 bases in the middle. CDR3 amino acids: CASSLKGSGTDTQYF. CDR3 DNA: TGTGCCAGCAGCTTAAAGGGGAGCGGCACAGATACGCAGTATTTT.

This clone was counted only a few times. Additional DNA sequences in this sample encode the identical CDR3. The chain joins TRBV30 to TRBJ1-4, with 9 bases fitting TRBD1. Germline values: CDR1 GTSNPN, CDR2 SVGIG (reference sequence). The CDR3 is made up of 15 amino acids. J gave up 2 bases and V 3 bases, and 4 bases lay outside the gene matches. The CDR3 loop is CAWSDTGGTNEKLFF. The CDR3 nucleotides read TGTGCCTGGAGCGATACAGGGGGCACTAATGAAAAACTGTTTTTT.

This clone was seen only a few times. For the CDR3, the DNA is TGCGCCAGCAGCTTGGGAGGACTACGCTCAGATACGCAGTATTTT. It translates to CASSLGGLRSDTQYF. This chain connects TRBV5-1 to TRBJ2-3; D may be TRBD2 (6 bases). The germline CDR1 and CDR2 sequences are SGHRS and YFSETQ. Trimming cost V 0 bases and J 4 bases, with 12 bases left between them. CDR3 length equals 15 residues. Drawing the rest from reference TRBV5-1 and TRBJ2-3, the complete variable domain is KAGVTQTPRYLIKTRGQQVTLSCSPISGHRSVSWYQQTPGQGLQFLFEYFSETQRNKGNFPGRFSGRQFSNSRSEMNVSTLELGDSALYLCASSLGGLRSDTQYFGPGTRLTVL.

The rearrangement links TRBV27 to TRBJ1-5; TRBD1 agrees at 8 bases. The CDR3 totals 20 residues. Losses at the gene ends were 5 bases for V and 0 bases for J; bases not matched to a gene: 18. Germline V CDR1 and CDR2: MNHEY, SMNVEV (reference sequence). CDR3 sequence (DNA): TGTGCCAGCAGTCTAGACAGGGGTTCAGGAGAGACATATAGCAATCAGCCCCAGCATTTT. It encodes CASSLDRGSGETYSNQPQHF.

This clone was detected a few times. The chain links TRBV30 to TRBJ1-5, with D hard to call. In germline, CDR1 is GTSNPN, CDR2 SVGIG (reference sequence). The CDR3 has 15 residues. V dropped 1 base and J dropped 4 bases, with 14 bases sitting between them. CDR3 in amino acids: CAWSGPGNQNQPQHF. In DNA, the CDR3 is TGTGCCTGGAGTGGACCCGGGAACCAGAATCAGCCCCAGCATTTT.